The clone carrying this T cell receptor beta chain came up once. Its specificity is unknown. This entry is derived from a study of blood T cell dynamics during melanoma immunotherapy. Study-wide context: Metastatic melanoma patients received first-line pembrolizumab or nivolumab plus ipilimumab.

Time point reported: week 3, after first cycle of checkpoint inhibitor. Samples come from before therapy and from week 3 after the first blockade cycle. Overall study findings and caveats: Clones driving repertoire changes may be melanoma-specific or general immune activation.

The data were produced by immunoSEQ multiplex PCR, yet TCRdb's version contains in-frame clones alone and is incomplete. The sample yields about 6,000 clones, just under 80% seen once. The CDR3 runs to 15 residues. Germline CDR1 reads MDHEN; CDR2 reads SYDVKM. Trimming pared 5 bases from V and 4 bases from J, leaving 17 bases between. The TCR comes from a human donor with melanoma. V is TRBV28 and J is TRBJ1-2; D ambiguous. The starting material was blood, obtained from a patient treated with checkpoint blockade. The CDR3 loop is CASSLESDGLYGYTF. Written as DNA, the CDR3 is TGTGCCAGCAGTCTCGAATCGGACGGACTCTATGGCTACACCTTC.